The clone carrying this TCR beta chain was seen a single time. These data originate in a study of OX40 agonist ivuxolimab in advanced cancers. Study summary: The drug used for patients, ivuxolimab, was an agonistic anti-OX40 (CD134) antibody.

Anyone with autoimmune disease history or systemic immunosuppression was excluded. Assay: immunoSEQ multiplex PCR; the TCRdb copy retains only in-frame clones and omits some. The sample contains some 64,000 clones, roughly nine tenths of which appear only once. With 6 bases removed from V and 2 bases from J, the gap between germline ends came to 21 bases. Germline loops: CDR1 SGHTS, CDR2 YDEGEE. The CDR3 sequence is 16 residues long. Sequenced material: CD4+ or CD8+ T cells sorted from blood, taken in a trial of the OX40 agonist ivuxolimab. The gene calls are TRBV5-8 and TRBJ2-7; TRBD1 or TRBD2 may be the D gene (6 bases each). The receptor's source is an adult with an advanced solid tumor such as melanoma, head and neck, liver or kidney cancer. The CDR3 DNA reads TGTGCCAGCAACGAAAGGGGGGCCACCGGAGCCTACGAGCAGTACTTC. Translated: CASNERGATGAYEQYF.